The 31 T cell receptor beta chains below were found in one sample sequenced in a study of blood T cell repertoires in COVID-19. Only in-frame clones appear in the TCRdb table, and some are missing; sequencing was by immunoSEQ multiplex PCR. The table lists 200,000 to 250,000 clones, roughly 82% of them singletons. Specimen: peripheral blood. These receptors originate from a man between 50 and 59 years old with active or convalescent COVID-19.

CDR3 sequence reads: CASRSQGVGQPQHF. The CDR3 DNA reads TGTGCCAGCAGATCTCAGGGTGTGGGGCAGCCCCAGCATTTT. V gene TRBV6-6 combines with J gene TRBJ1-5, with a possible D match to TRBD1 (5 bases). Trimming removed 6 bases at V and 7 bases at J, with 16 bases between. Germline values: CDR1 MNHNY, CDR2 SVGAGI (reference sequence). CDR3 length: 14 amino acids.

The J gene is TRBJ2-3, the V gene TRBV11-2; 9 bases line up with TRBD2. This CDR3 is built from 17 residues. CDR1 and CDR2 (germline): SGHAT, FQNNGV. J lost 1 base, V lost 1 base, and 6 bases had no gene match. This CDR3 is CASSLAPTSGGTDTQYF. The CDR3 bases are TGTGCCAGCAGCTTAGCCCCGACTAGCGGAGGCACAGATACGCAGTATTTT. Full variable domain (remainder filled in from reference TRBV11-2 and TRBJ2-3): EAGVAQSPRYKIIEKRQSVAFWCNPISGHATLYWYQQILGQGPKLLIQFQNNGVVDDSQLPKDRFSAERLKGVDSTLKIQPAKLEDSAVYLCASSLAPTSGGTDTQYFGPGTRLTVL.

As regards this clone: This may come from a read error, since a much larger clone is one base off. This sequence joins TRBV7-9 and TRBJ1-5; possibly TRBD1 for D (5 bases). The length of the CDR3 is 16 residues. V lost 3 bases to trimming and J lost 4 bases, with 16 bases between them. CDR1 is SEHNR and CDR2 is FQNEAQ in the germline V gene (reference sequence). CDR3 protein: CASSLGGIDLNQPQHF. DNA for the CDR3: TGTGCCAGCAGCTTGGGGGGGATTGACCTTAATCAGCCCCAGCATTTT.

The rearrangement uses TRBV6-2 or TRBV6-3 and TRBJ2-4; 15 nucleotides agree with TRBD2. The CDR3 length is 20 residues. Germline V gene data show CDR1 as MNHEY and CDR2 as SVGEGT. The junction had 10 bases not matched to a gene; V was cut back by 4 bases and J by 0 bases. The DNA of the CDR3 is TGTGCCAGCAGTTGGGAGGGACTAGCGGGGGGAGGACTAGCCAAAAACATTCAGTACTTC. Translation gives CASSWEGLAGGGLAKNIQYF.

This clone was detected ten times or more. The chain uses TRBV14 and TRBJ1-1; D is perhaps TRBD1 (5 bases). Per the germline V gene, CDR1 is SGHDN and CDR2 is FVKESK. Trimming left V 2 bases short and J 1 base short, with 5 bases between. This CDR3 contains 13 residues. CDR3: CASSQQGNTEAFF. Here the CDR3 DNA reads TGTGCCAGCAGCCAACAGGGGAACACTGAAGCTTTCTTT.

CDR3 coding DNA: TGTGCCAGCAGCTTAGCCGCGGGAGTCTTCGGTAGACAGTACTTC. It yields the protein CASSLAAGVFGRQYF. The chain has TRBV7-2 and TRBJ2-7, with TRBD2 identical over 7 bases. The CDR3 has 15 residues. CDR1 is SGHTA, CDR2 FQGNSA, per germline. V gave up 0 bases and J gave up 10 bases; unmatched junction bases: 12.

The V and J genes are TRBV7-3 and TRBJ2-3; TRBD1 might be the D (5 bases). This CDR3 is 17 amino acids long. V shed 1 base and J shed 0 bases, with 14 bases lying between them. The germline gives CDR1 SGHTA, CDR2 FQGTGA. The CDR3 DNA reads TGTGCCAGCAGCTTAAGGGGCCGGAGAGCTAGCACAGATACGCAGTATTTT. Translation: CASSLRGRRASTDTQYF.

The chain uses TRBV6-5 and TRBJ2-3; TRBD1 aligns across 8 bases. V gave up 5 bases and J gave up 3 bases; unmatched junction bases: 7. The CDR3 has 15 residues. Germline CDR1 is MNHEY and CDR2 is SVGAGI. The CDR3 is CASSRIGQGTDTQYF. In DNA form, the CDR3 reads TGTGCCAGCAGTCGAATCGGACAGGGTACAGATACGCAGTATTTT.

This clone was counted once. The chain has TRBV15 and TRBJ1-6, with D uncertain. Trimming took off 8 bases at V and 2 bases at J, with 10 bases between the two ends. Germline V gene sequence: CDR1 LNHNV, CDR2 YYDKDF (reference sequence). This CDR3 contains 14 residues. CDR3 loop: CATAGDPYNSPLHF. Here the CDR3 DNA reads TGTGCCACCGCCGGGGATCCCTATAATTCACCCCTCCACTTT.

The V gene is TRBV4-3, the J gene TRBJ1-1, with TRBD1 identical over 7 bases. With 4 bases clipped from V and 5 bases from J, the junction kept 10 bases outside the gene matches. This CDR3 contains 15 residues. CDR1 LGHNA and CDR2 YSLEER come from the germline V gene. DNA for the CDR3: TGCGCCAGCAGCCGATTCCCCGGCAGGGGGACTGAAGCTTTCTTT. This translates into CASSRFPGRGTEAFF.

The V and J genes are TRBV4-1 and TRBJ1-1; possibly TRBD1 for D (5 bases). The CDR3 is 11 residues long. Trimming pared 5 bases from V and 11 bases from J, leaving 12 bases between. Germline CDR1 and CDR2: MGHRA and YSYEKL. DNA of the CDR3: TGCGCCAGCAGCTCAGGGTTTGTGGCTTTCTTT. It yields the protein CASSSGFVAFF.

V gene TRBV3-1 (or the pseudogene TRBV3-2) combines with J gene TRBJ2-1, with 8 positions matching TRBD2. V dropped 1 base and J dropped 6; count of bases not matched to a gene: 5. There are 15 residues in the CDR3. Germline V lookup: CDR1 LGHDT, CDR2 YNNKEL (reference sequence). The CDR3 is CASSQGWLAGNEQFF. CDR3 DNA: TGTGCCAGCAGCCAAGGGTGGCTAGCGGGCAATGAGCAGTTCTTC.

This rearrangement joins TRBV2 to TRBJ1-1; 8 positions match TRBD1. The CDR3 totals 15 residues. Germline assignment: CDR1 SNHLY and CDR2 FYNNEI. Losses at the gene ends were 5 bases for V and 5 bases for J; bases not matched to a gene: 10. CDR3 loop: CASSIRTGLETEAFF. For the CDR3, the DNA is TGTGCCAGCAGTATTAGGACAGGGTTGGAAACTGAAGCTTTCTTT.

The chain joins TRBV10-2 to TRBJ1-4, with a tentative D call TRBD1 (6 bases). Germline V CDR1 and CDR2: WSHSY, SAAADI. The ends were cut back, 6 bases at V and 8 bases at J, with 16 bases in the middle. This CDR3 spans 14 amino acids. The CDR3 here is CASRVTGSEEKLFF. The CDR3 DNA reads as TGCGCCAGCAGGGTAACAGGGTCGGAAGAAAAACTGTTTTTT.

The chain combines TRBV6-1 with TRBJ2-2, with 14 nucleotides matching TRBD2. The J segment lost 0 bases and the V segment lost 3 bases, leaving 0 bases of the junction unmatched. The germline V gene encodes CDR1 MNHNS and CDR2 SASEGT. The CDR3 length is 17 residues. The CDR3 here is CASSEGLAGANTGELFF. CDR3 bases: TGTGCCAGCAGTGAGGGACTAGCGGGAGCGAACACCGGGGAGCTGTTTTTT.

The V call is TRBV7-3, the J call TRBJ2-3; perhaps TRBD1 as D (6 bases). The ends were cut back, 0 bases at V and 2 bases at J, with 15 bases in the middle. Per the germline V gene, CDR1 is SGHTA and CDR2 is FQGTGA. There are 17 residues in the CDR3. The CDR3 nucleotides read TGTGCCAGCAGCTTAACGTTCAGGGGTTGGGACACAGATACGCAGTATTTT. Translated, it gives CASSLTFRGWDTDTQYF.

This sequence joins TRBV19 and TRBJ1-3; D is unclear. The CDR3 is made up of 13 amino acids. Germline CDR1 reads LNHDA; CDR2 reads SQIVND (reference sequence). V was shortened by 6 bases and J by 0 bases, with 6 bases between the two germline ends. The CDR3 region has the DNA TGTGCCAGTAGCGGGTTCTCTGGAAACACCATATATTTT. This codes for CASSGFSGNTIYF. Together with reference TRBV19 and TRBJ1-3, the CDR3 gives the full variable domain: DGGITQSPKYLFRKEGQNVTLSCEQNLNHDAMYWYRQDPGQGLRLIYYSQIVNDFQKGDIAEGYSVSREKKESFPLTVTSAQKNPTAFYLCASSGFSGNTIYFGEGSWLTVV.

V and J are TRBV9 and TRBJ1-1; D remains unclear. Trimming stripped 1 base from V and 3 bases from J, with 16 bases between. The CDR3 has 16 amino acids. From germline, CDR1 is SGDLS and CDR2 YYNGEE. CDR3 sequence: CASSVHGRLFDTEAFF. The CDR3 DNA reads as TGTGCCAGCAGCGTACATGGAAGACTATTCGACACTGAAGCTTTCTTT.

This chain links TRBV28 with TRBJ2-7, with a weak D call TRBD1 (8 bases). Germline V gene data show CDR1 as MDHEN and CDR2 as SYDVKM. Trimming shortened V by 4 bases and J by 3 bases, and 16 bases separated the two germline ends. The CDR3 has 15 residues. The CDR3 nucleotides read TGTGCCAGCAGTTCCCACCACAGGGGGGGCTACGAGCAGTACGTC. It encodes CASSSHHRGGYEQYV.

DNA for the CDR3: TGTGCCAGCAGCTTCCAAGCGGGGGCCTACACAGATACGCAGTATTTT. This sequence encodes CASSFQAGAYTDTQYF. The genes are TRBV4-2 and TRBJ2-3; 8 bases are shared with TRBD2. Germline V CDR1 and CDR2: LGHNA, YNFKEQ. The CDR3 spans 16 residues. The V segment lost 5 bases and the J segment 2 bases; nucleotides outside the gene matches: 9.

This clone was seen a single time. The chain recombines TRBV7-3 with TRBJ2-2, with D perhaps TRBD2 (5 bases). Germline V gene data show CDR1 as SGHTA and CDR2 as FQGTGA. Trimming shortened V by 0 bases and J by 1 base, and 6 bases separated the two germline ends. The CDR3 extends over 15 amino acids. The CDR3, as DNA: TGTGCCAGCAGCTTAACTCGGGAGAACACCGGGGAGCTGTTTTTT. Amino acid sequence: CASSLTRENTGELFF.

The gene calls are TRBV23-1 and TRBJ2-4; D is perhaps TRBD2 (6 bases). TRBV23-1 is classed as an ORF, of uncertain function. Trimming shortened V by 5 bases and J by 0 bases, and 14 bases separated the two germline ends. The CDR3 extends over 16 amino acids. CDR3 in amino acids: CASSWGTAPAKNIQYF. In DNA form, the CDR3 reads TGCGCCAGCAGTTGGGGGACTGCCCCAGCCAAAAACATTCAGTACTTC.

This clone was seen once. The chain combines TRBV6-5 with TRBJ1-1, with D uncertain. The CDR3 covers 12 residues. CDR1 is MNHEY and CDR2 is SVGAGI in the germline V gene. V lost 6 bases, J lost 1 base, and 6 bases lay in between. The CDR3 loop is CASRGGNTEAFF. CDR3 DNA: TGTGCCAGCAGGGGAGGGAACACTGAAGCTTTCTTT.

This chain links TRBV27 with TRBJ1-4; TRBD1 aligns across 7 bases. CDR1 MNHEY and CDR2 SMNVEV come from the germline V gene (reference sequence). CDR3 length: 13 residues. The J segment lost 1 base and the V segment lost 8 bases, leaving 1 base of the junction unmatched. The CDR3 DNA is TGTGCCAGCTCAGGGGGAACTAATGAAAAACTGTTTTTT. It codes for CASSGGTNEKLFF.

This chain uses TRBV11-2 with TRBJ2-1; tentative D call: TRBD2 (6 bases). Trimming removed 5 bases at V and 9 bases at J, with 20 bases between. The CDR3 length is 15 residues. Germline-derived CDR1 and CDR2 are SGHAT and FQNNGV. CDR3 nucleotide sequence: TGTGCCAGCAGCCCGGCGACTAGTGGGCCTACTGAGCAGTTCTTC. This encodes CASSPATSGPTEQFF.

This clone was counted a few times. The rearrangement uses TRBV14 and TRBJ1-4; possible D gene TRBD1, 5 bases. The V end lost 6 bases, the J end lost 4 bases, and 6 bases lay between the germline ends. The CDR3 sequence is 12 residues long. The germline V gene has CDR1 SGHDN and CDR2 FVKESK. CDR3 loop: CASRRGNEKLFF. The CDR3 DNA reads TGTGCCAGCAGAAGGGGTAATGAAAAACTGTTTTTT.

This clone was found once. The rearrangement links TRBV15 to TRBJ1-5; 7 bases fit TRBD1. V trimming: 1 base; J trimming: 9 bases; junction bases outside the gene matches: 3. CDR1 and CDR2 from the germline V gene are LNHNV and YYDKDF (reference sequence). CDR3 length: 13 amino acids. This chain's CDR3 is CATSRAGGRPQHF. CDR3 nucleotides: TGTGCCACCAGCAGAGCAGGGGGGCGGCCCCAGCATTTT. Variable domain in full (rest from reference TRBV15 and TRBJ1-5): DAMVIQNPRYQVTQFGKPVTLSCSQTLNHNVMYWYQQKSSQAPKLLFHYYDKDFNNEADTPDNFQSRRPNTSFCFLDIRSPGLGDTAMYLCATSRAGGRPQHFGDGTRLSIL.

A few counts support this clone. The V call is TRBV12-5, the J call TRBJ2-7, with no clear D. Looked up from germline, CDR1 is LGHNT and CDR2 is FRNRAP. The CDR3 has 12 amino acids. Deletions cut 5 bases from V and 5 bases from J, with 10 bases between. The CDR3 sequence is CASGPPGNEQYV. Written as DNA, the CDR3 is TGTGCTAGTGGTCCGCCAGGAAACGAGCAGTACGTC.

The rearrangement uses TRBV11-3 and TRBJ2-1, with 11 nucleotides matching TRBD2. The CDR3 is made up of 16 amino acids. Germline V gene lookup returns CDR1 SGHNT and CDR2 YENEEA. The J segment lost 8 bases and the V segment lost 1 base, leaving 7 bases of the junction unmatched. This chain's CDR3 is CASSLGVSGRDDEQFF. The CDR3 region has the DNA TGTGCCAGCAGCTTAGGAGTTAGCGGGAGGGACGATGAGCAGTTCTTC.

Remarks on this clone: This sequence may be a read error, since a much larger clone differs from it by one base. The chain links TRBV28 to TRBJ1-1; TRBD1 aligns across 7 bases. The J segment lost 3 bases and the V segment lost 0 bases, leaving 1 base of the junction unmatched. Germline V gene sequence: CDR1 MDHEN, CDR2 SYDVKM. The CDR3 is 14 amino acids. Here the CDR3 DNA reads TGTGCCAGCAGTTTATGGACAGGGCACACTGAAGCTTTCTTT. Translation: CASSLWTGHTEAFF.

This chain uses TRBV11-2 with TRBJ1-1, with D perhaps matching TRBD1 (6 bases). The length of the CDR3 is 15 residues. Germline V gene data show CDR1 as SGHAT and CDR2 as FQNNGV. Deletions cut 1 base from V and 10 bases from J, with 19 bases between. This CDR3 reads CASSLGSAGDRRAFF. CDR3 DNA sequence: TGTGCCAGCAGCTTAGGCTCGGCAGGGGACCGGCGAGCTTTCTTT.